This entry lists 32 T cell receptor beta chains sequenced from one sample in a study of T cells in localized non-small cell lung cancer. Only in-frame clones appear in the TCRdb table, and some are missing; sequencing was by immunoSEQ multiplex PCR. The sample shows about 78,000 clones, 80% to 90% of them seen only once. The starting material was peripheral blood, obtained before any cancer treatment. The receptor source for this set is a man aged 35 to 69 with stage I lung adenocarcinoma.

The gene calls are TRBV2 and TRBJ2-7, with D uncertain. Germline V CDR1 and CDR2: SNHLY, FYNNEI. Trimming shortened V by 8 bases and J by 1 base, and 9 bases separated the two germline ends. The CDR3 has 12 residues. The CDR3: CASQWVSYEQYF. Here the CDR3 DNA reads TGTGCCAGCCAGTGGGTATCCTACGAGCAGTACTTC.

This clone came up a few times. The chain couples TRBV27 to TRBJ2-1; TRBD2 matches at 14 bases. V lost 2 bases to trimming and J lost 8 bases; unmatched junction nucleotides: 14. Germline CDR1 MNHEY, CDR2 SMNVEV (reference sequence). This CDR3 has 19 amino acids. The CDR3 bases are TGTGCCAGCAGTTTAGCTAATGGGCCGGGACTAGCGGGAGTCCATGAGCAGTTCTTC. Its translation is CASSLANGPGLAGVHEQFF.

In its sample, this clone was seen a few times. The chain is built from TRBV10-3 and TRBJ2-1; tentative D call: TRBD1 (5 bases). Trimming pared 3 bases from V and 6 bases from J, leaving 9 bases between. Germline assignment: CDR1 ENHRY and CDR2 SYGVKD. The CDR3 is 13 residues long. The CDR3, as DNA: TGTGCCATCAGTGACTTAGGGGCCAATGAGCAGTTCTTC. Residues: CAISDLGANEQFF.

The chain uses TRBV6-9 and TRBJ2-1, with D hard to call. The V end lost 6 bases, the J end lost 6 bases, and 6 bases lay between the germline ends. Germline V gives CDR1 MNHGY, CDR2 SVAAGI. This CDR3 has 11 residues. CDR3 sequence reads: CASSRVNEQFF. In nucleotides, the CDR3 is TGTGCCAGCAGCCGCGTCAATGAGCAGTTCTTC.

The gene calls are TRBV5-1 and TRBJ1-1; D is ambiguous. The CDR3 spans 12 residues. The ends were cut back, 4 bases at V and 2 bases at J, with 6 bases in the middle. Germline lookup yields CDR1 SGHRS and CDR2 YFSETQ. This CDR3 reads CASSEGNTEAFF. The CDR3 DNA is TGCGCCAGCAGCGAGGGAAACACTGAAGCTTTCTTT.

This clone was detected once. The chain uses TRBV6-1 and TRBJ2-7; 7 nucleotides agree with TRBD1. CDR3 length equals 14 residues. With V trimmed by 1 base and J by 4 bases, 4 bases remained unmatched. In germline, CDR1 is MNHNS, CDR2 SASEGT. As DNA, the CDR3 is TGTGCCAGCAGTGAAGACGCCAGGGGGTACGAGCAGTACTTC. It specifies CASSEDARGYEQYF.

This rearrangement joins TRBV19 to TRBJ1-2, with 7 bases aligning to TRBD1. The CDR3 covers 15 residues. Germline V gives CDR1 LNHDA, CDR2 SQIVND (reference sequence). V lost 4 bases, J lost 4 bases, and 9 bases stayed unmatched. CDR3 nucleotides: TGTGCCAGTAGTACTCTTCGGACAGGAAGCTATGGCTACACCTTC. This codes for CASSTLRTGSYGYTF.

This rearrangement joins TRBV6-1 to TRBJ1-4, with no clear D. The CDR3 is made up of 13 amino acids. Germline lookup yields CDR1 MNHNS and CDR2 SASEGT. Between the trimmed V and J ends, which lost 8 bases and 7 bases, there was a span of 14 bases. The CDR3 DNA is TGTGCCAGCTCTGAATTGCGGGGTGAAAAACTGTTTTTT. Translating gives CASSELRGEKLFF.

J is TRBJ2-1 and V is TRBV15; D ambiguous. The CDR3 length is 14 residues. V lost 1 base and J 4 bases, leaving 8 bases between the germline ends. Germline loops: CDR1 LNHNV, CDR2 YYDKDF (reference sequence). The CDR3 loop is CATSRGTSYNEQFF. The CDR3 DNA is TGTGCCACCAGCAGAGGTACTTCTTACAATGAGCAGTTCTTC.

The CDR3 spells CASSTPRTGATEAFF. The CDR3 nucleotides read TGTGCCAGCAGTACCCCAAGGACAGGGGCCACTGAAGCTTTCTTT. The chain recombines TRBV2 with TRBJ1-1, with 9 bases lining up with TRBD1. Germline V gene lookup returns CDR1 SNHLY and CDR2 FYNNEI. This CDR3 has 15 residues. V lost 5 bases, J lost 4 bases, and 8 bases stayed unmatched.

The chain links TRBV5-5 to TRBJ2-7; D possibly uses TRBD1 or TRBD2 (5 bases each). The CDR3 contains 17 residues. Germline V gives CDR1 SGHKS, CDR2 YYEKEE (reference sequence). V lost 4 bases, J lost 1 base, and 21 bases lay in between. CDR3 region: CASSPTGPSRASYEQYF. Written as DNA, the CDR3 is TGTGCCAGCAGCCCGACGGGGCCGTCTCGTGCATCCTACGAGCAGTACTTC.

The genes are TRBV2 and TRBJ2-2; the match to TRBD2 covers 13 bases. V dropped 10 bases and J dropped 5; count of bases not matched to a gene: 13. CDR1 and CDR2 from the germline V gene are SNHLY and FYNNEI. The CDR3 runs 17 residues. DNA of the CDR3: TGTGCCACTTTAGCCGGGACTAGCGGGACGGGGACCGGGGAGCTGTTTTTT. The encoded protein is CATLAGTSGTGTGELFF.

The CDR3, as DNA: TGTGCCAGCAGTTTTGGGGAAGGCCTCGAAGCTTTCTTT. Its protein product is CASSFGEGLEAFF. The V call is TRBV27, the J call TRBJ1-1; D is unresolved. V lost 3 bases and J lost 8, with 13 bases in between. This CDR3 has 13 residues. Looked up from germline, CDR1 is MNHEY and CDR2 is SMNVEV (reference sequence).

The rearrangement joins TRBV13 to TRBJ2-5; 10 bases map to TRBD2. The CDR3 is 16 residues long. Germline V CDR1 and CDR2: PRHDT, FYEKMQ (reference sequence). V was clipped by 2 bases and J by 5 bases; unmatched bases: 8. The CDR3 DNA reads TGTGCCAGCAGCTTACCCACTAGCGGGGTGGGCGAGACCCAGTACTTC. Amino acids: CASSLPTSGVGETQYF.

The J gene is TRBJ2-5, the V gene TRBV11-3; 14 bases are a match to TRBD2. Germline CDR1 is SGHNT and CDR2 is YENEEA. The CDR3 has 15 amino acids. V gave up 5 bases and J gave up 5 bases; unmatched junction bases: 4. The DNA of the CDR3 is TGTGCCAGCAGCCTACGGACTAGCGGGGGGGAGACCCAGTACTTC. Translating gives CASSLRTSGGETQYF.

The V and J genes are TRBV5-1 and TRBJ2-3; D is tentatively TRBD1 or TRBD2 (5 bases each). Trimming cost V 0 bases and J 6 bases, with 11 bases left between them. The CDR3 totals 14 residues. Germline V CDR1 and CDR2: SGHRS, YFSETQ. The chain's CDR3 is CASSLGGSIDTQYF. Written as DNA, the CDR3 is TGCGCCAGCAGCTTGGGGGGGAGTATTGATACGCAGTATTTT.

The chain combines TRBV9 with TRBJ2-1; D is unresolved. Germline CDR1 is SGDLS and CDR2 is YYNGEE. Trimming took off 4 bases at V and 4 bases at J, with 18 bases between the two ends. There are 16 residues in the CDR3. The CDR3 sequence: CASSFFAAEPYNEQFF. The CDR3 region has the DNA TGTGCCAGCAGCTTTTTTGCGGCCGAACCTTACAATGAGCAGTTCTTC.

The rearrangement links TRBV7-2 to TRBJ2-7; no clear D. This CDR3 has 13 amino acids. The germline V and J ends were trimmed by 4 bases and 4 bases, with 11 bases remaining between them. Germline lookup yields CDR1 SGHTA and CDR2 FQGNSA. Here the CDR3 DNA reads TGTGCCAGCAGCTCCCTCCAGGTTTACGAGCAGTACTTC. Protein product: CASSSLQVYEQYF.

The V and J genes are TRBV18 and TRBJ2-7; tentatively, D is TRBD2 (5 bases). The CDR3 length is 14 residues. Deletions cut 4 bases from V and 2 bases from J, with 12 bases between. Germline values: CDR1 KGHSH, CDR2 LQKENI. The CDR3 nucleotides are TGTGCCAGCTCACTTCGGACTGGTACCTACGAGCAGTACTTC. It codes for CASSLRTGTYEQYF.

The rearrangement joins TRBV7-8 to TRBJ2-4, with 8 bases lining up with TRBD1. The CDR3 length is 14 residues. Germline lookup yields CDR1 SGHVS and CDR2 FQNEAQ. V shed 5 bases, J shed 4 bases, and the junction held 4 bases outside the gene matches. CDR3 amino acids: CASSTRTGKNIQYF. The CDR3 DNA reads TGTGCCAGCAGCACGAGGACAGGGAAAAACATTCAGTACTTC.

J is TRBJ2-1 and V is TRBV6-6; TRBD1 matches at 7 bases. The CDR3 totals 15 residues. The junction had 9 bases not matched to a gene; V was cut back by 6 bases and J by 4 bases. Per the germline V gene, CDR1 is MNHNY and CDR2 is SVGAGI (reference sequence). Written as DNA, the CDR3 is TGTGCCAGCAGGTCCGTTAGACAGGGTTACAATGAGCAGTTCTTC. It codes for CASRSVRQGYNEQFF.

The chain has TRBV28 and TRBJ2-7; TRBD2 matches at 10 bases. With V trimmed by 5 bases and J by 6 bases, 7 bases remained unmatched. Germline V gene lookup returns CDR1 MDHEN and CDR2 SYDVKM. This CDR3 spans 14 amino acids. The chain's CDR3 is CASSPVSGRSEQYF. Here the CDR3 DNA reads TGTGCCAGCAGTCCCGTTAGCGGGAGGAGCGAGCAGTACTTC.

The gene calls are TRBV30 and TRBJ1-2; no clear D gene. Germline V gives CDR1 GTSNPN, CDR2 SVGIG (reference sequence). Trimming cost V 5 bases and J 8 bases, with 15 bases left between them. The CDR3 is 12 residues long. DNA for the CDR3: TGTGCCTGGGAGTCGACCCGGGGAGGCTACACCTTC. Its protein is CAWESTRGGYTF.

The rearrangement links TRBV14 to TRBJ2-2, with D perhaps TRBD1 (5 bases). CDR1 SGHDN and CDR2 FVKESK come from the germline V gene. CDR3 size: 13 residues. Trimming shortened V by 6 bases and J by 7 bases, and 12 bases separated the two germline ends. The CDR3 DNA reads as TGTGCCAGCAGACAGGATCTGGTCGGGGAGCTGTTTTTT. Protein product: CASRQDLVGELFF.

This sequence joins TRBV19 and TRBJ2-6; D ambiguous. Trimming cost V 5 bases and J 4 bases, with 9 bases left between them. This CDR3 spans 14 amino acids. The germline V gene has CDR1 LNHDA and CDR2 SQIVND (reference sequence). The CDR3 loop is CASSLGSGANVLTF. The CDR3 DNA sequence: TGTGCCAGTAGTTTGGGTTCGGGGGCCAACGTCCTGACTTTC.

The chain carries TRBV19 and TRBJ1-1; D unclear. The CDR3 has 14 amino acids. CDR1 and CDR2 (germline): LNHDA, SQIVND (reference sequence). Trimming cost V 3 bases and J 0 bases, with 8 bases left between them. The DNA for the CDR3 is TGTGCCAGTAGTATTTCAGGTCTGAACACTGAAGCTTTCTTT. Its protein is CASSISGLNTEAFF.

This rearrangement joins TRBV15 to TRBJ2-1; D is possibly TRBD2 (6 bases). Germline assignment: CDR1 LNHNV and CDR2 YYDKDF (reference sequence). This CDR3 contains 16 residues. Between the trimmed V and J ends, which lost 0 bases and 4 bases, there was a span of 13 bases. The CDR3 DNA sequence: TGTGCCACCAGCAGAGAGGGTTTTGGGGGGTACAATGAGCAGTTCTTC. The encoded protein is CATSREGFGGYNEQFF.

About this clone itself: Sequence at one end of the junction differs from germline and may be a read error. The rearrangement joins TRBV10-3 to TRBJ2-5, with D tentatively TRBD2 (6 bases). Germline CDR1 is ENHRY and CDR2 is SYGVKD. CDR3 length: 16 amino acids. CDR3 nucleotides: TGTGCCATCACTGAGGGGAGAAGAAAGGGAGGCGAGACCCAGTACTTC. Protein sequence: CAITEGRRKGGETQYF.

V usage is TRBV6-6 and J usage is TRBJ1-3; TRBD1 agrees at 8 bases. V gave up 6 bases and J gave up 2 bases; unmatched junction bases: 3. Germline V gene lookup returns CDR1 MNHNY and CDR2 SVGAGI (reference sequence). The CDR3 consists of 14 residues. CDR3 in DNA: TGTGCCAGCAGGACAGGGGTGGCTGGAAACACCATATATTTT. Protein sequence: CASRTGVAGNTIYF.

The J gene is TRBJ1-2, the V gene TRBV29-1, with no clear D. This CDR3 region has 12 residues. From germline, CDR1 is SQVTM and CDR2 ANQGSEA. V lost 3 bases, J lost 0 bases, and 5 bases lay in between. Here the CDR3 reads CSVDTTNYGYTF. CDR3 nucleotides: TGCAGCGTTGATACCACTAACTATGGCTACACCTTC.

The chain links TRBV6-1 to TRBJ2-5; D is possibly TRBD2 (6 bases). V lost 3 bases to trimming and J lost 5 bases, with 25 bases between them. The length of the CDR3 is 18 residues. In germline, CDR1 is MNHNS, CDR2 SASEGT. The CDR3 reads CASSEGRLGTPKGETQYF. The CDR3 region has the DNA TGTGCCAGCAGTGAGGGCCGGCTCGGGACTCCAAAGGGGGAGACCCAGTACTTC.

The chain employs TRBV28 and TRBJ2-3, with TRBD1 identical over 8 bases. Germline loops: CDR1 MDHEN, CDR2 SYDVKM. Trimming cost V 4 bases and J 2 bases; bases outside gene matches: 5. This CDR3 contains 15 residues. The CDR3 nucleotides are TGTGCCAGCAGTTGGGGGACAGGTTACACAGATACGCAGTATTTT. This gives the protein CASSWGTGYTDTQYF.